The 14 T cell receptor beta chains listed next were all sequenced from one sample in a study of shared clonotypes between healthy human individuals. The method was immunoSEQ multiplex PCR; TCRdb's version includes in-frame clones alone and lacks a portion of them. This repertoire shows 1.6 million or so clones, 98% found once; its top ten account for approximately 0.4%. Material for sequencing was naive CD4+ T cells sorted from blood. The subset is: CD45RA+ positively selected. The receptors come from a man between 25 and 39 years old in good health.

CDR3 sequence: CASRNPSDTDTQYF. The CDR3 nucleotides are TGTGCCAGCAGGAACCCCTCCGACACAGATACGCAGTATTTT. The V call is TRBV5-5, the J call TRBJ2-3; D is ambiguous. Germline-derived CDR1 and CDR2 are SGHKS and YYEKEE (reference sequence). V was clipped by 5 bases and J by 2 bases, with 12 bases between them. The CDR3 covers 14 residues.

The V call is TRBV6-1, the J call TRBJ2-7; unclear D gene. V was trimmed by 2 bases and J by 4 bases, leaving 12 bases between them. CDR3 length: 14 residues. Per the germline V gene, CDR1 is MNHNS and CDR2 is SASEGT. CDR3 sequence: CASSESWSIYEQYF. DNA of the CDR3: TGTGCCAGCAGTGAAAGTTGGTCAATATACGAGCAGTACTTC.

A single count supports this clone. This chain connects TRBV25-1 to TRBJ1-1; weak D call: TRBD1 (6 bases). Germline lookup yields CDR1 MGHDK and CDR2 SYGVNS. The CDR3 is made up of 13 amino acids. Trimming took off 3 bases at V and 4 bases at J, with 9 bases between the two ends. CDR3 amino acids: CASSDRGVTEAFF. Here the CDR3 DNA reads TGTGCCAGCAGTGACAGGGGAGTCACTGAAGCTTTCTTT.

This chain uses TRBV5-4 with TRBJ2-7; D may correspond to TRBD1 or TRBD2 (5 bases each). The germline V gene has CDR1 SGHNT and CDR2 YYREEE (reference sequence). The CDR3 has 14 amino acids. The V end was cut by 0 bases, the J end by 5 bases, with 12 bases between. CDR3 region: CASSLVFRDDEQYF. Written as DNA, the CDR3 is TGTGCCAGCAGCTTGGTATTTCGGGACGACGAGCAGTACTTC.

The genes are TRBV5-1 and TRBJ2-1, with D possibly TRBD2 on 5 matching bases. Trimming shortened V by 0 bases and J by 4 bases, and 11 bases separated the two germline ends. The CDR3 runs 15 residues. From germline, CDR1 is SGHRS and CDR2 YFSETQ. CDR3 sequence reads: CASSLAWEKYNEQFF. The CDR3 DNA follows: TGCGCCAGCAGCTTGGCGTGGGAGAAGTACAATGAGCAGTTCTTC.

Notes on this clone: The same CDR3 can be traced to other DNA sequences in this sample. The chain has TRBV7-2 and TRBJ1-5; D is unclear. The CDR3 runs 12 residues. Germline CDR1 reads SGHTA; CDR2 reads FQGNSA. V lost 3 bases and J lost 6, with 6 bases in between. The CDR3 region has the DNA TGTGCCAGCAGCTTTTTGTCTCAGCCCCAGCATTTT. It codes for CASSFLSQPQHF.

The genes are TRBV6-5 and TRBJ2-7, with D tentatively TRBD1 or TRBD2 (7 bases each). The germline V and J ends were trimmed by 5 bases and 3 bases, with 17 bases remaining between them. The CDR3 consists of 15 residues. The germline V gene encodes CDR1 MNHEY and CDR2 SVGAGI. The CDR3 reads CASSAYSRGGYEQYF. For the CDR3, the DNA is TGTGCCAGCAGTGCATACTCCAGGGGGGGCTACGAGCAGTACTTC.

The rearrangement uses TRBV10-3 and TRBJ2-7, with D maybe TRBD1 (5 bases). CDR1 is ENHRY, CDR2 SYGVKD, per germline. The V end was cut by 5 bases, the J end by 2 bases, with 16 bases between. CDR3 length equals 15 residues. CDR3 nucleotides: TGTGCCATCAGTAACACAAGACAGTTCACCTACGAGCAGTACTTC. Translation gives CAISNTRQFTYEQYF.

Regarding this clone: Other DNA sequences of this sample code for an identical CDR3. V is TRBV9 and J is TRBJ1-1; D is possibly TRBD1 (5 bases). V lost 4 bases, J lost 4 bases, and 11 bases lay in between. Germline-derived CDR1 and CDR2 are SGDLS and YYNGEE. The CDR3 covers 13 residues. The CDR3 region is CASSIGGGTEAFF. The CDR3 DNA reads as TGTGCCAGCAGCATCGGGGGTGGCACTGAAGCTTTCTTT.

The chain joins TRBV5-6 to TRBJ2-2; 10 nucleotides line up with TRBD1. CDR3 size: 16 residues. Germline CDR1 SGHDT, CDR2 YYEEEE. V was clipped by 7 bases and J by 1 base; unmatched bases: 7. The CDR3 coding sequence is TGTGCCAGCGGCCGGGACAGGGGACGGAACACCGGGGAGCTGTTTTTT. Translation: CASGRDRGRNTGELFF.

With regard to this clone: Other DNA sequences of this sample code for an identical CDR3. The CDR3 sequence: CASSLGLNTEAFF. CDR3 bases: TGTGCCAGCAGCTTGGGATTGAACACTGAAGCTTTCTTT. The chain joins TRBV5-6 to TRBJ1-1; D is unclear. CDR1 is SGHDT and CDR2 is YYEEEE in the germline V gene. Between the trimmed V and J ends, which lost 0 bases and 0 bases, there was a span of 3 bases. The CDR3 spans 13 residues.

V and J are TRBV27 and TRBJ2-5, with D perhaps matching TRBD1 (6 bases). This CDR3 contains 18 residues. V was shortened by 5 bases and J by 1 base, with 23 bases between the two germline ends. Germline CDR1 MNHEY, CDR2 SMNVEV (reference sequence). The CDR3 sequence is CASSPTTIFGQLQETQYF. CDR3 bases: TGTGCCAGCAGTCCAACAACCATCTTTGGACAGCTCCAAGAGACCCAGTACTTC.

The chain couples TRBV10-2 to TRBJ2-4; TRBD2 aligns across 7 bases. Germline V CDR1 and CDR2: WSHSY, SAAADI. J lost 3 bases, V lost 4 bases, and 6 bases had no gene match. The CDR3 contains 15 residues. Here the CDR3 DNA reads TGCGCCAGCAGTGGACCTAGCGGTGGCAAAAACATTCAGTACTTC. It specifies CASSGPSGGKNIQYF.

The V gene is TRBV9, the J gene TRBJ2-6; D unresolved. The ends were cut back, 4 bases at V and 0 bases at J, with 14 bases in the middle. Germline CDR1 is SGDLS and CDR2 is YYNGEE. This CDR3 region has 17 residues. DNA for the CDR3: TGTGCCAGCAGCCCCAGTCCCGCGGCCTCTGGGGCCAACGTCCTGACTTTC. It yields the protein CASSPSPAASGANVLTF.